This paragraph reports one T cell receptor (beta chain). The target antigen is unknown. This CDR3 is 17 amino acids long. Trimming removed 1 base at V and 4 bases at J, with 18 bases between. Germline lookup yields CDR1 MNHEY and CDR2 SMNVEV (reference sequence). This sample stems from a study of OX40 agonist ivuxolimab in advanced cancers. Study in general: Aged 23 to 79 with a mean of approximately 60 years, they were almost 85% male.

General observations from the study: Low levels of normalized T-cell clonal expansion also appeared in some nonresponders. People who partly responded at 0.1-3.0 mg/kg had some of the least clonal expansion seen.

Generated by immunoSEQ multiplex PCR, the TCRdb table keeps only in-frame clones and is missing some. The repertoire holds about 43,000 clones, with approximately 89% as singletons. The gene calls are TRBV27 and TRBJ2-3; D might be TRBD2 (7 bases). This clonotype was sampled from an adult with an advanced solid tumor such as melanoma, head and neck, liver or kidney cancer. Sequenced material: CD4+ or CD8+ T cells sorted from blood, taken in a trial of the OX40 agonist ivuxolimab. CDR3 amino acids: CASSLLLEGGGADTQYF. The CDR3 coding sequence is TGTGCCAGCAGTTTATTGTTGGAGGGAGGGGGAGCAGATACGCAGTATTTT.